What follows are 30 T cell receptor beta chains derived from one specimen sequenced in a study of neurological immune-mediated disorders (dated by TCRdb to about 2019). To prepare the library, 5' RACE was applied. TCRdb names Illumina HiSeq 2500 as the instrument used. The public reads were reanalyzed by TCRdb: fastp trimming at Q25, MiXCR alignment, in-frame beta chains only. Entries that share a CDR3 protein sequence are merged under the most common genes and DNA. A total of tens of thousands of distinct CDR3 sequences appear in this sample, roughly a quarter of them only once. The ten largest clones represent more than 20% of the sample. Sample: PBMCs. These receptors were obtained from a woman in her 70s in good health.

This clonotype was seen at least ten times. CDR3 region: CASRGDTEAFF. Here the CDR3 DNA reads TGTGCCAGTCGGGGGGACACTGAAGCTTTCTTT. The chain couples TRBV7-9 to TRBJ1-1, with D perhaps TRBD1 (5 bases). The CDR3 consists of 11 residues. The V and J ends lost 9 bases and 3 bases respectively, with 8 bases between them. Germline CDR1 is SEHNR and CDR2 is FQNEAQ (reference sequence).

Many counts were recorded for this clonotype. The chain combines TRBV4-3 with TRBJ1-3; D remains ambiguous. The CDR3 loop spans 15 amino acids. Trimming left V 0 bases short and J 0 bases short, with 6 bases between. Germline lookup yields CDR1 LGHNA and CDR2 YSLEER. CDR3 bases: TGCGCCAGCAGCCAAGATAGGATCTCTGGAAACACCATATATTTT. Translating gives CASSQDRISGNTIYF.

This clonotype was recorded at least ten times. This chain uses TRBV28 with TRBJ1-5; no clear D. V shed 6 bases and J shed 2 bases, with 8 bases lying between them. Germline V lookup: CDR1 MDHEN, CDR2 SYDVKM. This CDR3 region has 13 residues. The CDR3 sequence is CASSPRGNQPQHF. The DNA of the CDR3 is TGTGCCAGCAGCCCCCGGGGCAATCAGCCCCAGCATTTT.

This clonotype has a handful of counts. The chain uses TRBV20-1 and TRBJ2-1, with 8 bases aligning to TRBD1. Germline-derived CDR1 and CDR2 are DFQATT and SNEGSKA (reference sequence). CDR3 length equals 14 residues. The J segment lost 8 bases and the V segment lost 1 base, leaving 7 bases of the junction unmatched. The CDR3 coding sequence is TGCAGTGCTAGAGGGACAGGGAGGATAGATGAGCAGTTCTTC. Amino acid sequence: CSARGTGRIDEQFF.

This chain connects TRBV5-1 to TRBJ1-1, with 8 bases fitting TRBD1. The trim removed 4 bases at V and 4 bases at J, leaving 6 bases unmatched. The CDR3 spans 14 residues. Germline V CDR1 and CDR2: SGHRS, YFSETQ. CDR3 residues: CASSPQGALTEAFF. CDR3 sequence (DNA): TGCGCCAGCAGCCCGCAGGGGGCTCTCACTGAAGCTTTCTTT.

The gene calls are TRBV27 and TRBJ2-7, with D tentatively TRBD1 or TRBD2 (5 bases each). Germline lookup yields CDR1 MNHEY and CDR2 SMNVEV (reference sequence). V lost 7 bases and J 4 bases, leaving 14 bases between the germline ends. This CDR3 spans 13 amino acids. CDR3 sequence reads: CASNPGRGYEQYF. CDR3 nucleotide sequence: TGTGCCAGCAATCCGGGACGGGGATACGAGCAGTACTTC.

The V call is TRBV28, the J call TRBJ1-2; a weak D match, TRBD1 (5 bases). Germline V lookup: CDR1 MDHEN, CDR2 SYDVKM. The V gene lost 5 bases and the J gene lost 3 bases, with 16 bases spanning the gap. The CDR3 is 15 residues long. CDR3 nucleotides: TGTGCCAGCAGTCTGGGACTTCCCGAGGACTATGGCTACACCTTC. Protein product: CASSLGLPEDYGYTF.

This clonotype was observed many times. The chain links TRBV30 to TRBJ2-2; unclear D gene. CDR3 length: 11 residues. The germline gives CDR1 GTSNPN, CDR2 SVGIG (reference sequence). The V gene lost 2 bases and the J gene lost 6 bases, with 4 bases spanning the gap. This chain's CDR3 is CAWSFSGELFF. CDR3 coding DNA: TGTGCCTGGAGTTTTTCCGGGGAGCTGTTTTTT. Full variable domain (remainder filled in from reference TRBV30 and TRBJ2-2): SQTIHQWPATLVQPVGSPLSLECTVEGTSNPNLYWYRQAAGRGLQLLFYSVGIGQISSEVPQNLSASRPQDRQFILSSKKLLLSDSGFYLCAWSFSGELFFGEGSRLTVL.

This clonotype has a count of ten or more. This chain links TRBV7-9 with TRBJ2-3, with 8 positions matching TRBD2. The V gene's germline CDR1 is SEHNR and CDR2 FQNEAQ (reference sequence). The ends lost 5 bases at V and 4 bases at J; junction bases unmatched: 5. The CDR3 has 14 residues. DNA of the CDR3: TGTGCCAGCAGCCTTTCGGGAGGGGCAGATACGCAGTATTTT. This translates into CASSLSGGADTQYF. The complete variable domain, with remaining parts taken from reference TRBV7-9 and TRBJ2-3, reads DTGVSQNPRHKITKRGQNVTFRCDPISEHNRLYWYRQTLGQGPEFLTYFQNEAQLEKSRLLSDRFSAERPKGSFSTLEIQRTEQGDSAMYLCASSLSGGADTQYFGPGTRLTVL.

This clonotype has a count of ten or more. This sequence joins TRBV10-3 and TRBJ1-1; weak D call: TRBD1 (5 bases). Between the trimmed V and J ends, which lost 6 bases and 7 bases, there was a span of 15 bases. The CDR3 is 13 amino acids. Germline loops: CDR1 ENHRY, CDR2 SYGVKD. CDR3 in amino acids: CAIRPDNEIEAFF. CDR3 DNA: TGTGCCATCAGGCCGGACAATGAGATTGAAGCTTTCTTT.

This clonotype came up many times. The rearrangement joins TRBV21-1 to TRBJ1-1; TRBD1, the table's D call, was not compared with the DNA. TRBV21-1 has pseudogene status. The CDR3 length is 14 residues. For the CDR3, the DNA is TGTGCCAGTCGACAGGGGCCAATGAACACTGAAGCTTTCTTT. This encodes CASRQGPMNTEAFF.

This clonotype occurred many times. The chain combines TRBV7-2 with TRBJ2-3; maybe TRBD2 (6 bases). The length of the CDR3 is 13 residues. The ends were cut back, 4 bases at V and 4 bases at J, with 9 bases in the middle. CDR1 SGHTA and CDR2 FQGNSA come from the germline V gene. The CDR3 region has the DNA TGTGCCAGCAGCTACGTAGCGGCAGATACGCAGTATTTT. Protein sequence: CASSYVAADTQYF.

This clonotype was counted at least ten times. The gene calls are TRBV5-1 and TRBJ2-7, with 9 bases aligning to TRBD1. The CDR3 runs to 15 residues. Germline CDR1 reads SGHRS; CDR2 reads YFSETQ. V shed 3 bases, J shed 5 bases, and the junction held 9 bases outside the gene matches. The CDR3 coding sequence is TGCGCCAGCAGCTCCCTGGGACAGGGTATCCACGAGCAGTACTTC. Amino acids: CASSSLGQGIHEQYF.

This clonotype has a handful of counts. The chain employs TRBV5-1 and TRBJ2-6; D not resolved. Trimming took off 7 bases at V and 4 bases at J, with 15 bases between the two ends. Germline CDR1 is SGHRS and CDR2 is YFSETQ. The CDR3 length is 15 residues. The CDR3 DNA reads TGCGCCAGCCAAGATTCGGCGTCCGGGGCCAACGTCCTGACTTTC. Amino acid sequence: CASQDSASGANVLTF. Filled out from reference TRBV5-1 and TRBJ2-6, the complete variable domain reads KAGVTQTPRYLIKTRGQQVTLSCSPISGHRSVSWYQQTPGQGLQFLFEYFSETQRNKGNFPGRFSGRQFSNSRSEMNVSTLELGDSALYLCASQDSASGANVLTFGAGSRLTVL.

This clonotype showed up many times. This chain connects TRBV7-8 to TRBJ2-3; D is undetermined. V gave up 5 bases and J gave up 0 bases, with 15 bases separating them. The CDR3 runs 16 residues. Looked up from germline, CDR1 is SGHVS and CDR2 is FQNEAQ. CDR3 sequence: CASSARLLTSTDTQYF. CDR3 nucleotides: TGTGCCAGCAGCGCCAGATTGTTGACGAGCACAGATACGCAGTATTTT.

This clonotype was counted a few times. The chain employs TRBV12-3 or TRBV12-4 and TRBJ1-1; unclear D gene. The CDR3 extends over 13 amino acids. Trimming took 3 bases from V and 3 from J, leaving 8 bases between them. The CDR3 coding sequence is TGTGCCAGCAGTTTTCGTGCCTACACTGAAGCTTTCTTT. Amino acid sequence: CASSFRAYTEAFF.

The chain combines TRBV27 with TRBJ2-2; D is perhaps TRBD2 (6 bases). This CDR3 spans 16 amino acids. Germline assignment: CDR1 MNHEY and CDR2 SMNVEV (reference sequence). V lost 3 bases to trimming and J lost 3 bases, with 14 bases between them. The CDR3 DNA is TGTGCCAGCAGTTTTGGGCGATGGGGGGACACCGGGGAGCTGTTTTTT. It codes for CASSFGRWGDTGELFF.

There are many counts of this clonotype. The rearrangement uses TRBV5-1 and TRBJ1-4; tentative D call: TRBD1 (5 bases). V lost 2 bases and J 0 bases, leaving 14 bases between the germline ends. The V gene's germline CDR1 is SGHRS and CDR2 YFSETQ. The CDR3 has 17 residues. CDR3 bases: TGCGCCAGCAGCTTCTTAGGGGCTTCTGCAACTAATGAAAAACTGTTTTTT. This codes for CASSFLGASATNEKLFF.

This clonotype was seen ten or more times. V usage is TRBV9 and J usage is TRBJ2-1; perhaps D is TRBD1 or TRBD2 (5 bases each). CDR1 SGDLS and CDR2 YYNGEE come from the germline V gene. The CDR3 runs to 15 residues. Trimming cost V 4 bases and J 10 bases, with 21 bases left between them. CDR3 DNA: TGTGCCAGCAGCCCGAGGGGCGGGCCGGAAATCGAGCAGTTCTTC. Its translation is CASSPRGGPEIEQFF.

This clonotype has at least ten counts. The gene calls are TRBV10-3 and TRBJ2-1, with D unresolved. V lost 3 bases and J lost 3, with 3 bases in between. Germline V lookup: CDR1 ENHRY, CDR2 SYGVKD. CDR3 length: 12 amino acids. The DNA of the CDR3 is TGTGCCATCAGTGAAGGCTACAATGAGCAGTTCTTC. Amino acids: CAISEGYNEQFF.

In its sample, this clonotype was seen many times. The V and J genes are TRBV5-1 and TRBJ2-3, with 8 bases fitting TRBD2. There are 14 residues in the CDR3. V trimming: 7 bases; J trimming: 0 bases; junction bases outside the gene matches: 4. The V gene's germline CDR1 is SGHRS and CDR2 YFSETQ. This CDR3 is CASRAGASTDTQYF. The CDR3 nucleotides read TGCGCCAGCCGAGCGGGAGCAAGCACAGATACGCAGTATTTT.

Many counts were recorded for this clonotype. The chain couples TRBV7-9 to TRBJ2-3, with D possibly matching TRBD2 (5 bases). The length of the CDR3 is 14 residues. CDR1 and CDR2 from the germline V gene are SEHNR and FQNEAQ (reference sequence). V was shortened by 5 bases and J by 6 bases, with 15 bases between the two germline ends. CDR3 coding DNA: TGTGCCAGCAGCCGCCTGGACTCGGGGGATACGCAGTATTTT. Its translation is CASSRLDSGDTQYF.

This chain uses TRBV5-1 with TRBJ2-2; 8 bases agree with TRBD1. J lost 4 bases, V lost 1 base, and 6 bases had no gene match. The CDR3 totals 16 residues. The germline gives CDR1 SGHRS, CDR2 YFSETQ. In DNA form, the CDR3 reads TGCGCCAGCAGCTTGTCTTGGACAGGGATCACCGGGGAGCTGTTTTTT. Protein: CASSLSWTGITGELFF.

This rearrangement joins TRBV29-1 to TRBJ2-7, with 10 bases fitting TRBD2. The length of the CDR3 is 15 residues. Germline V gives CDR1 SQVTM, CDR2 ANQGSEA. V gave up 6 bases and J gave up 2 bases; unmatched junction bases: 10. For the CDR3, the DNA is TGCAGCGTGGGAGGTAGCGGGGGGCCCGCCTACGAGCAGTACTTC. It translates to CSVGGSGGPAYEQYF.

This clonotype was recorded a few times. V gene TRBV12-3 or TRBV12-4 combines with J gene TRBJ2-1; TRBD2 matches 11 bases. This CDR3 contains 17 residues. The V and J ends lost 2 bases and 7 bases, in that order; junction bases with no gene match: 10. This chain's CDR3 is CASSLRSYSGGVNEQFF. Written as DNA, the CDR3 is TGTGCCAGCAGTTTAAGATCGTATAGCGGGGGGGTTAATGAGCAGTTCTTC.

In this sample, this clonotype turned up many times. The chain carries TRBV7-2 and TRBJ2-1; no firm D call. V lost 3 bases and J 0 bases, leaving 9 bases between the germline ends. The length of the CDR3 is 15 residues. The germline gives CDR1 SGHTA, CDR2 FQGNSA. The DNA of the CDR3 is TGTGCCAGCAGCTTTACCCCGAGCTCCTACAATGAGCAGTTCTTC. Protein sequence: CASSFTPSSYNEQFF.

Many counts were recorded for this clonotype. V gene TRBV5-1 combines with J gene TRBJ1-2; 8 bases agree with TRBD1. Germline CDR1 SGHRS, CDR2 YFSETQ. The CDR3 has 14 amino acids. V trimming: 2 bases; J trimming: 6 bases; junction bases outside the gene matches: 6. CDR3 loop: CASSFDYRGNGYTF. The CDR3 DNA follows: TGCGCCAGCAGCTTCGACTACAGGGGGAATGGCTACACCTTC.

This clonotype was seen many times. The V call is TRBV5-1, the J call TRBJ2-7; D call uncertain. Trimming removed 4 bases from V and 1 base from J, with 15 bases in between. CDR1 is SGHRS, CDR2 YFSETQ, per germline. The CDR3 contains 15 residues. The CDR3 loop is CASSPRAPSSYEQYF. The CDR3 DNA reads TGCGCCAGCAGCCCGAGAGCGCCGAGTTCCTACGAGCAGTACTTC.

The V call is TRBV28, the J call TRBJ1-5; no clear D. CDR3 size: 17 residues. With 3 bases removed from V and 7 bases from J, the gap between germline ends came to 22 bases. Germline V gene data show CDR1 as MDHEN and CDR2 as SYDVKM. The CDR3 loop reads CASSLLHLVGGPQPQHF. DNA of the CDR3: TGTGCCAGCAGTTTGCTTCATCTAGTGGGAGGCCCGCAGCCCCAGCATTTT.

There are many counts of this clonotype. The chain employs TRBV4-1 and TRBJ2-2; D is ambiguous. Germline V gives CDR1 MGHRA, CDR2 YSYEKL. The CDR3 length is 17 residues. V was pared by 1 base and J by 4 bases, with 16 bases between. CDR3 region: CASSQGTWESGTGELFF. CDR3 nucleotide sequence: TGCGCCAGCAGCCAAGGCACCTGGGAATCGGGCACCGGGGAGCTGTTTTTT.